This passage covers 10 T cell receptor beta chains from one sample sequenced in a study of cytotoxic CD8 clonotypes in ibrutinib-treated CLL. The data were produced by immunoSEQ multiplex PCR, yet TCRdb's version contains in-frame clones alone and is incomplete. The sample gives some 150,000 clones, about three quarters of which show up once; around 5% is in the top ten. This material consisted of PBMCs, taken after 24 months of ibrutinib treatment. Receptors originate from a human donor with chronic lymphocytic leukemia.

This clone came up a few times. The chain carries TRBV6-4 and TRBJ1-6; a possible D gene is TRBD1 (5 bases). Trimming removed 3 bases from V and 6 bases from J, with 12 bases in between. Germline V gene data show CDR1 as MRHNA and CDR2 as SNTAGT. The CDR3 contains 15 residues. The chain's CDR3 is CASSEGRAVNSPLHF. The DNA of the CDR3 is TGTGCCAGCAGTGAGGGCAGGGCGGTTAATTCACCCCTCCACTTT.

This clone was detected ten times or more. Other nucleotide sequences in the sample specify the same CDR3. V and J are TRBV7-2 and TRBJ2-5, with 9 bases matching TRBD2. The germline V gene encodes CDR1 SGHTA and CDR2 FQGNSA. The length of the CDR3 is 16 residues. J lost 4 bases, V lost 1 base, and 7 bases had no gene match. CDR3 DNA sequence: TGTGCCAGCAGCTTAGGAGCGGGGGGTCGGGTAGAGACCCAGTACTTC. Translating it yields CASSLGAGGRVETQYF.

The rearrangement uses TRBV9 and TRBJ2-1, with 8 nucleotides matching TRBD2. The length of the CDR3 is 15 residues. Germline V lookup: CDR1 SGDLS, CDR2 YYNGEE. The J segment lost 6 bases and the V segment lost 3 bases, leaving 8 bases of the junction unmatched. For the CDR3, the DNA is TGTGCCAGCAGCGCCCGACTAGCGTACTTCAATGAGCAGTTCTTC. It is translated as CASSARLAYFNEQFF.

The chain recombines TRBV7-3 with TRBJ2-7; D might be TRBD2 (5 bases). The V end was cut by 5 bases, the J end by 6 bases, with 20 bases between. There are 15 residues in the CDR3. Germline values: CDR1 SGHTA, CDR2 FQGTGA. The CDR3 nucleotides read TGTGCCAGCAGCACACGAGGGTATTACCCAGCCGAGCAGTACTTC. Its translation is CASSTRGYYPAEQYF.

The J gene is TRBJ1-6, the V gene TRBV14; D remains unclear. V was cut by 1 base and J by 6 bases, with 7 bases left in between. The CDR3 is made up of 14 amino acids. CDR1 is SGHDN and CDR2 is FVKESK in the germline V gene. DNA of the CDR3: TGTGCCAGCAGCCAAGGGACCCTTAATTCACCCCTCCACTTT. It encodes CASSQGTLNSPLHF.

The chain recombines TRBV4-2 with TRBJ1-1; possible D gene TRBD1, 6 bases. Deletions cut 0 bases from V and 4 bases from J, with 18 bases between. The germline V gene encodes CDR1 LGHNA and CDR2 YNFKEQ. The CDR3 contains 17 residues. The CDR3 here is CASSQDYRVVGCTEAFF. The CDR3 DNA reads as TGTGCCAGCAGCCAAGATTACAGGGTGGTAGGGTGCACTGAAGCTTTCTTT.

This clone was seen ten or more times. Other DNA sequences in this specimen translate into the identical CDR3. The CDR3 DNA reads as TGTGCCAGCTCGCGGCAGGCCAACACTGAAGCTTTCTTT. Amino acid sequence: CASSRQANTEAFF. This chain joins TRBV6-5 and TRBJ1-1, with D unclear. Trimming cost V 8 bases and J 2 bases, with 12 bases left between them. CDR1 is MNHEY and CDR2 is SVGAGI in the germline V gene. This CDR3 comprises 13 residues.

This clone was seen a handful of times. The gene calls are TRBV19 and TRBJ2-7; TRBD1 matches 8 bases. Germline values: CDR1 LNHDA, CDR2 SQIVND (reference sequence). The junction had 7 bases not matched to a gene; V was cut back by 7 bases and J by 2 bases. The CDR3 is made up of 14 amino acids. The CDR3 here is CASNPGTGAYEQYF. DNA for the CDR3: TGTGCCAGTAACCCCGGGACAGGCGCCTACGAGCAGTACTTC.

The V gene is TRBV2, the J gene TRBJ2-5; tentative D call: TRBD1 (6 bases). This CDR3 comprises 13 residues. CDR1 and CDR2 (germline): SNHLY, FYNNEI. Trimming stripped 5 bases from V and 4 bases from J, with 11 bases between. The CDR3 reads CASSPATGETQYF. Written as DNA, the CDR3 is TGTGCCAGCAGTCCCGCGACAGGAGAGACCCAGTACTTC. Variable domain in full (rest from reference TRBV2 and TRBJ2-5): EPEVTQTPSHQVTQMGQEVILRCVPISNHLYFYWYRQILGQKVEFLVSFYNNEISEKSEIFDDQFSVERPDGSNFTLKIRSTKLEDSAMYFCASSPATGETQYFGPGTRLLVL.

In this sample, this clone turned up many times. The chain uses TRBV6-5 and TRBJ2-5, with 9 positions matching TRBD2. Per the germline V gene, CDR1 is MNHEY and CDR2 is SVGAGI. The CDR3 sequence is 15 residues long. Trimming cost V 0 bases and J 5 bases; bases outside gene matches: 4. The DNA of the CDR3 is TGTGCCAGCAGTTACTCGCTAGCGGGGAGCGAGACCCAGTACTTC. Translated, it gives CASSYSLAGSETQYF.